These T cell receptor beta chains were read from a single sample in a study of T-cell memory formation after mild COVID-19. One entry per CDR3 protein results from TCRdb running MiXCR on the 5' RACE reads. The repertoire holds 350,000 or so distinct CDR3 sequences, with under 25% as singletons. The sequenced sample consisted of PBMCs or a T cell subset sorted from them (not recorded which). The receptors were sampled from an adult woman who had mild COVID-19 (a few samples of this study predate the infection). Cell type and time point are not known. Both conserved end residues are part of each CDR3. The D gene is left open where the match is weak. Some rows mark clone size as missing; the rest say once, few, many or name a class of expanded clone.

v_call	clone_size	d_call	j_call	cdr3_aa	cdr3_nt
TRBV20-1	.	.	TRBJ2-3	CSASDVRGRTDTQYF	TGCAGTGCTAGTGACGTCAGGGGCAGGACAGATACGCAGTATTTT
TRBV5-1	.	TRBD2	TRBJ2-1	CASSFPREGSYNEQFF	TGCGCCAGCAGCTTTCCCCGGGAGGGCTCCTACAATGAGCAGTTCTTC
TRBV4-1	.	TRBD2	TRBJ2-5	CASSLAGAKETQYF	TGCGCCAGCAGCCTAGCGGGGGCCAAAGAGACCCAGTACTTC
TRBV15	few	TRBD1	TRBJ1-2	CATSRPTQGVYGYTF	TGTGCCACCAGCAGACCCACACAGGGGGTGTATGGCTACACCTTC
TRBV4-1	many	.	TRBJ2-5	CASSQAPAGQGKTQYF	TGCGCCAGCAGCCAAGCCCCCGCTGGTCAGGGGAAGACCCAGTACTTC
TRBV5-8	.	.	TRBJ2-5	CASSLGTRGQETQYF	TGTGCCAGCAGCTTGGGGACCCGAGGCCAAGAGACCCAGTACTTC
TRBV7-9	.	TRBD1	TRBJ2-3	CASSSGTVFLDTQYF	TGTGCCAGCAGTTCCGGGACAGTCTTCCTGGATACGCAGTATTTT
TRBV6-5	.	.	TRBJ2-2	CASSQGKYTGELFF	TGTGCCAGCAGTCAAGGGAAATACACCGGGGAGCTGTTTTTT
TRBV5-1	many	TRBD1	TRBJ2-3	CASSPDRSTDTQYF	TGCGCCAGCAGCCCGGACAGGTCCACAGATACGCAGTATTTT
TRBV12-3/TRBV12-4	.	TRBD1	TRBJ2-5	CASSLARDREETQYF	TGTGCCAGCAGTTTAGCCCGGGACAGGGAAGAGACCCAGTACTTC
TRBV7-3	.	.	TRBJ2-7	CASSLTRGDEQYF	TGTGCCAGCAGCTTAACACGTGGGGACGAGCAGTACTTC
TRBV6-2/TRBV6-3	.	TRBD1	TRBJ2-3	CASSYSLGGASFSSTDTQYF	TGTGCCAGCAGTTACTCTTTAGGGGGCGCGTCGTTCTCTAGCACAGATACGCAGTATTTT
TRBV4-1	few	TRBD2	TRBJ2-4	CASSQESGAKRNIQYF	TGCGCCAGCAGCCAAGAGAGCGGGGCTAAGAGAAACATTCAGTACTTC
TRBV11-1	few	.	TRBJ1-1	CASSPRRQANTEAFF	TGTGCCAGCAGCCCCCGAAGACAGGCCAACACTGAAGCTTTCTTT
TRBV12-3/TRBV12-4	.	.	TRBJ2-3	CASSLRIKTDTQYF	TGTGCCAGCAGTTTAAGGATCAAGACAGATACGCAGTATTTT
TRBV5-6	.	.	TRBJ2-1	CASSLWGYEQFF	TGTGCCAGCAGCTTATGGGGGTATGAGCAGTTCTTC
TRBV24-1	.	TRBD1	TRBJ1-5	CATSDSRTGLKRNQPQHF	TGTGCCACCAGTGATTCGAGGACAGGGCTTAAGCGAAATCAGCCCCAGCATTTT
TRBV29-1	many	.	TRBJ2-5	CSVAKGGQGGTQYF	TGCAGCGTCGCCAAGGGCGGCCAAGGCGGGACCCAGTACTTC
TRBV7-9	.	.	TRBJ2-1	CASSLGSWGRVEQFF	TGTGCCAGCAGCTTAGGGTCGTGGGGGCGGGTGGAGCAGTTCTTC
TRBV20-1	.	TRBD1	TRBJ1-2	CSALVGTGRYGYTF	TGCAGTGCTCTCGTGGGGACAGGGCGGTATGGCTACACCTTC